This TCR beta chain was recovered during a study of cytomegalovirus exposure and HLA in healthy donors. With regard to this clone: Its antigen is not identified.

The primer mix had 60 Vbeta and 13 Jbeta primers. The method was immunoSEQ multiplex PCR; TCRdb's version includes in-frame clones alone and lacks a portion of them. This listing includes about 88,000 clones. Donors were ostensibly healthy at sampling, although undocumented immune exposures were probable. With 2 bases removed from V and 4 bases from J, the gap between germline ends came to 8 bases. This CDR3 comprises 13 residues. The germline V gene has CDR1 SGHTA and CDR2 FQGNSA. Whole-study findings and limits: Presence/absence analyses supposed approximately even sequencing depth among donors. The authors judged a highly shared variant cluster likely a sequencing artifact. Many donors shared some public TCRs, even though most TCR sequences were rare.

The sequenced material came from PBMCs. The J gene is TRBJ1-1, the V gene TRBV7-2; a possible D gene is TRBD1 (6 bases). This sequence originates from a girl between 10 and 17 years old in good health and CMV-seropositive. The CDR3 loop reads CASSLYRVTEAFF. CDR3 bases: TGTGCCAGCAGCTTATACAGGGTCACTGAAGCTTTCTTT.